Here is one T cell receptor (beta chain) with its context. The antigen remains unidentified. With 60 Vbeta and 13 Jbeta primers, the PCR was carried out. Using immunoSEQ multiplex PCR, the repertoire was profiled, and TCRdb retains in-frame clones only, with some absent. In the table there are about 94,000 clones, roughly 80% of which are singletons. The sample is drawn from a study of cytomegalovirus exposure and HLA in healthy donors. Regarding the study as a whole: Whilst most TCR sequences proved rare, a subset of public TCRs occurred across many donors. Some V segments, TRBV6-2 and TRBV6-3 among them, were indistinguishable and were therefore excluded. Researchers reported in a later analysis that a missense DCLRE1C variant was tied to TCR beta V- and J-gene trimming.

Germline V gene sequence: CDR1 SGHAT, CDR2 FQNNGV. CDR3 length: 14 amino acids. V dropped 1 base and J dropped 4 bases, with 10 bases sitting between them. The specimen was PBMCs. This clonotype originated in a male donor in good health and CMV-seronegative. This sequence joins TRBV11-2 and TRBJ1-2, with D hard to call. The CDR3 protein is CASSLAVNGYGYTF. DNA for the CDR3: TGTGCCAGCAGCTTAGCGGTCAATGGCTATGGCTACACCTTC. Supplemented by reference TRBV11-2 and TRBJ1-2, the full variable domain reads EAGVAQSPRYKIIEKRQSVAFWCNPISGHATLYWYQQILGQGPKLLIQFQNNGVVDDSQLPKDRFSAERLKGVDSTLKIQPAKLEDSAVYLCASSLAVNGYGYTFGSGTRLTVV.